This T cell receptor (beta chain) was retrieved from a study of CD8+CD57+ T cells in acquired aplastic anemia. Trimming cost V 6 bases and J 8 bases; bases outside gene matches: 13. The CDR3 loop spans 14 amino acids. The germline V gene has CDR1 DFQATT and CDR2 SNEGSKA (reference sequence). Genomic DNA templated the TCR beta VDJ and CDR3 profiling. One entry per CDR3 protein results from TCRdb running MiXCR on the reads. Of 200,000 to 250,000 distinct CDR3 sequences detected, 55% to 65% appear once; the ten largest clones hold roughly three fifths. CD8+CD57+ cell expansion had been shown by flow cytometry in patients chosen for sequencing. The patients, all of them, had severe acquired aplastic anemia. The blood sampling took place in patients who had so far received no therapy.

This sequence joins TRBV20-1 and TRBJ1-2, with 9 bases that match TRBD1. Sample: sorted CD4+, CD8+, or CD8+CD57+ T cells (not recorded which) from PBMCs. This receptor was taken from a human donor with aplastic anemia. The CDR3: CSAWEQGAPRGYTF. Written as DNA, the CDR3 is TGCAGTGCGTGGGAACAGGGGGCGCCCCGGGGCTACACCTTC.